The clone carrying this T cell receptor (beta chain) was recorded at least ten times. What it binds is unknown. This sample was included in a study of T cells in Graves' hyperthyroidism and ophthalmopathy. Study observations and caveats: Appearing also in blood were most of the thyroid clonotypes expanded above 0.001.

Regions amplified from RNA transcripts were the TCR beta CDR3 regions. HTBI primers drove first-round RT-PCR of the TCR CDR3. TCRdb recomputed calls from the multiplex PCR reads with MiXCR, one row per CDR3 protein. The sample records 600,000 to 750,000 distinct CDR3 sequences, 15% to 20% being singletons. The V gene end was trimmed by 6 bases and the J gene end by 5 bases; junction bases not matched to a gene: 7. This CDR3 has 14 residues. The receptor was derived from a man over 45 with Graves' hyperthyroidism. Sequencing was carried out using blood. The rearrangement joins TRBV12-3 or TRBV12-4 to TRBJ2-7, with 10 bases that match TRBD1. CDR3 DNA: TGTGCCAGCAGCTCGGGACAGGGGTCGAACGAGCAGTACTTC. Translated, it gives CASSSGQGSNEQYF.